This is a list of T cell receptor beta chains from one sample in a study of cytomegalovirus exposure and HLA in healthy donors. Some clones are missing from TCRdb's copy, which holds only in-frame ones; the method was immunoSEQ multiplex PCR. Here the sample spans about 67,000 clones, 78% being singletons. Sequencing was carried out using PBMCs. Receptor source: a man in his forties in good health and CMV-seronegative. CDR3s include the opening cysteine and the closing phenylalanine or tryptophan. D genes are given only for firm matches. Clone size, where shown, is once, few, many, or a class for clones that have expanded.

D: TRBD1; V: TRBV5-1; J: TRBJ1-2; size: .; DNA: TGCGCCAGCAGCTTACGACAGGGGGGCTATGGCTACACCTTC; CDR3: CASSLRQGGYGYTF
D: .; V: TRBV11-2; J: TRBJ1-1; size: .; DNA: TGTGCCAGCAGCTTAGATCCCCTAAACACTGAAGCTTTCTTT; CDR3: CASSLDPLNTEAFF
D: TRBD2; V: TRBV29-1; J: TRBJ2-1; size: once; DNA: TGCAGCGTTGTTGGGACTAGCGGGAGTGGTTACAATGAGCAGTTCTTC; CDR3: CSVVGTSGSGYNEQFF
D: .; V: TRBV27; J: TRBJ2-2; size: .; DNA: TGTGCCAGCAGTTTGCCAGGGGTGGGCACCGGGGAGCTGTTTTTT; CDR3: CASSLPGVGTGELFF
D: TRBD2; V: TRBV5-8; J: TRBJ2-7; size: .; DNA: TGTGCCAGCAGGCCTCGACTAGCGGGGTTTATTTACGAGCAGTACTTC; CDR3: CASRPRLAGFIYEQYF
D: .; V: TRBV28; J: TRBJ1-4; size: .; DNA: TGTGCCAGCGTAGGAGGCAGTTCCCAGCTTACTGAAAAACTGTTTTTT; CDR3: CASVGGSSQLTEKLFF
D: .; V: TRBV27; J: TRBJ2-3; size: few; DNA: TGTGCCAGTTCCCGGTACCCGGGTAGTGGAGATACGCAGTATTTT; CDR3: CASSRYPGSGDTQYF
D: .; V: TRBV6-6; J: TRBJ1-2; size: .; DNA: TGTGCCGAAGCCCCTAGTCCGGACTATGGCTACACCTTC; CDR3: CAEAPSPDYGYTF
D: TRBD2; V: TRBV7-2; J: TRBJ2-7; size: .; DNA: TGCCTTCCCGGGACTAGCGGTCGGCCCTACGAGCAGTACTTC; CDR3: CLPGTSGRPYEQYF
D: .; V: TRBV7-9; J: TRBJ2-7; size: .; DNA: TGTGCCAGCAGCGGTTACAGGGTCGACCCCTACGAGCAGTACTTC; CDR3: CASSGYRVDPYEQYF
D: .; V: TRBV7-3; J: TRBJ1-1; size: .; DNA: TGTGCCAGCAGCCGCCTGGGGGGTACTGAAGCTTTCTTT; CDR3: CASSRLGGTEAFF
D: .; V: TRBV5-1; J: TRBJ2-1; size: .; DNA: TGCGCCAGCGGGTGGACAGGCGACGGGGGTAATGAGCAGTTCTTC; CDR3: CASGWTGDGGNEQFF
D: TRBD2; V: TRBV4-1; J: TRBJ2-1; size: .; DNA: TGCGCGACCCGACAGCGGGGGGGCTACAATGAGCAGTTCTTC; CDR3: CATRQRGGYNEQFF
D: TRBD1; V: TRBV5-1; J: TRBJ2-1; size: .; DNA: TGCGCCAGCAGCTTGTCCCCAGGGGGCTCCTACAATGAGCAGTTCTTC; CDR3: CASSLSPGGSYNEQFF
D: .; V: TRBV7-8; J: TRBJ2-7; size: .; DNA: TGTGCCAGCAGCTTACGGACTCCCTACGAGCAGTACTTC; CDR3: CASSLRTPYEQYF
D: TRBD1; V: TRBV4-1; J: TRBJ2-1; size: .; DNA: TGCGCCAGCAGCCAAGAAGGGGGCAACGTCAATGAGCAGTTCTTC; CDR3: CASSQEGGNVNEQFF
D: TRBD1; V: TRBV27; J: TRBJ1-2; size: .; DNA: TGTGCCAGCAAGACAGGGTCTAACTATGGCTACACCTTC; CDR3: CASKTGSNYGYTF
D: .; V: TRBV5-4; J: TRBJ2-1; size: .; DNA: TGTGCCAGCAGCCCCGGGACTGACTCCTACAATGAGCAGTTCTTC; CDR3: CASSPGTDSYNEQFF
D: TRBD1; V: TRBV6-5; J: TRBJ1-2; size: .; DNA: TGTGCCAGCAGTTACTCCCGACAGGGGGACTATGGCTACACCTTC; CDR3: CASSYSRQGDYGYTF